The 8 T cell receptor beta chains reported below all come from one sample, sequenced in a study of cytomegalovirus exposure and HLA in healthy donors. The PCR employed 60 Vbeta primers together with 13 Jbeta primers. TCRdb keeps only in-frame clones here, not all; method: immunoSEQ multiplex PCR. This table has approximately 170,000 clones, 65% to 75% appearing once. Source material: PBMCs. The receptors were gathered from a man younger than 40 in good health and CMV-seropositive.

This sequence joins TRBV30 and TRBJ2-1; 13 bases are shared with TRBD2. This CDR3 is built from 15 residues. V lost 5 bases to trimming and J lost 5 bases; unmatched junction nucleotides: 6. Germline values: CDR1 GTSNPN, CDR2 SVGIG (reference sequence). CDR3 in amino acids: CAWGRLAGGHNEQFF. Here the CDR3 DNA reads TGTGCCTGGGGACGACTAGCGGGAGGACACAATGAGCAGTTCTTC.

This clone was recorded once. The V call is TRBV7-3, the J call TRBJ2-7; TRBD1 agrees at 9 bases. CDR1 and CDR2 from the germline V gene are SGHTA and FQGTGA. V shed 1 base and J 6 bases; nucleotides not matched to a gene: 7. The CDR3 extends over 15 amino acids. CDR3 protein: CASSLNHRGPVEQYF. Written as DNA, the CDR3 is TGTGCCAGCAGCTTAAACCACAGGGGGCCTGTCGAGCAGTACTTC.

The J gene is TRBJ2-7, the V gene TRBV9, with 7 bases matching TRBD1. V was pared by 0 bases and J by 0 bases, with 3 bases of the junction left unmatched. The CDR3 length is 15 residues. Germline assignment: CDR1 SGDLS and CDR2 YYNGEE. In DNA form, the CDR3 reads TGTGCCAGCAGCGTAGGACAGGGAAACTCCTACGAGCAGTACTTC. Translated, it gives CASSVGQGNSYEQYF. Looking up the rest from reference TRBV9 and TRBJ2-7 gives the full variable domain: DSGVTQTPKHLITATGQRVTLRCSPRSGDLSVYWYQQSLDQGLQFLIQYYNGEERAKGNILERFSAQQFPDLHSELNLSSLELGDSALYFCASSVGQGNSYEQYFGPGTRLTVT.

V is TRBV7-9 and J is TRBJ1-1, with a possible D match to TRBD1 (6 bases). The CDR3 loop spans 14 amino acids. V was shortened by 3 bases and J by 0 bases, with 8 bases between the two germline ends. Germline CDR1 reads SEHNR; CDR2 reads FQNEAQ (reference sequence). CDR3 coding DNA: TGTGCCAGCAGCTTTGGACAGCTGAACACTGAAGCTTTCTTT. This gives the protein CASSFGQLNTEAFF.

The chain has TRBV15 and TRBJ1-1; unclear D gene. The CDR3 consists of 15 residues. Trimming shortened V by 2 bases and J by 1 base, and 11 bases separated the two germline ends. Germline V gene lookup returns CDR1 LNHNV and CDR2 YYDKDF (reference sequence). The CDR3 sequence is CATSRPPYRNTEAFF. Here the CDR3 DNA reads TGTGCCACCAGCAGACCTCCCTACAGGAACACTGAAGCTTTCTTT.

CDR3 nucleotide sequence: TGCGCCAGCAGCTTGGCCTCAGAGACCCAGTACTTC. It codes for CASSLASETQYF. The chain recombines TRBV5-1 with TRBJ2-5; D is uncertain. CDR3 length equals 12 residues. Germline assignment: CDR1 SGHRS and CDR2 YFSETQ. V was cut by 0 bases and J by 4 bases, with 4 bases left in between.

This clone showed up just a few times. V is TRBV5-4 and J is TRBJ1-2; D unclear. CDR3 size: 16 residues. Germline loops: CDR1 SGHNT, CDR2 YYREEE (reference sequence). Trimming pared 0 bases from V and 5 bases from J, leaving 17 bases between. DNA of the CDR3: TGTGCCAGCAGCTTGGCCGTTGCGGATTTCTTATATGGCTACACCTTC. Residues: CASSLAVADFLYGYTF. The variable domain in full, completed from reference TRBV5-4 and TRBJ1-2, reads ETGVTQSPTHLIKTRGQQVTLRCSSQSGHNTVSWYQQALGQGPQFIFQYYREEENGRGNFPPRFSGLQFPNYSSELNVNALELDDSALYLCASSLAVADFLYGYTFGSGTRLTVV.

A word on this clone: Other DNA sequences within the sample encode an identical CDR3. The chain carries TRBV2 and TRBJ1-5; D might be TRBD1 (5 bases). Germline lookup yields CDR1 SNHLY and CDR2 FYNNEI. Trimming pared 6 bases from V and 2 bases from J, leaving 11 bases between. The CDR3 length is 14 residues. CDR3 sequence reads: CASSGTGGNQPQHF. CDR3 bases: TGTGCCAGCAGCGGCACAGGTGGCAATCAGCCCCAGCATTTT. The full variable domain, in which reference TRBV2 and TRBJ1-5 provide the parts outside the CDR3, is EPEVTQTPSHQVTQMGQEVILRCVPISNHLYFYWYRQILGQKVEFLVSFYNNEISEKSEIFDDQFSVERPDGSNFTLKIRSTKLEDSAMYFCASSGTGGNQPQHFGDGTRLSIL.